Below, 30 T cell receptor beta chains from the same sample are listed, as sequenced in a study of immune cell composition in non-small cell lung cancer. Data came from immunoSEQ multiplex PCR; TCRdb stores just in-frame clones and leaves some out. The sample lists over 9,500 clones; around two thirds were seen once. The sample consisted of lung tumor tissue. Receptors were obtained from a human donor with non-small cell lung cancer.

The chain couples TRBV27 to TRBJ2-2, with no clear D. The CDR3 is 12 residues long. V was trimmed by 4 bases and J by 4 bases, leaving 4 bases between them. CDR1 is MNHEY, CDR2 SMNVEV, per germline (reference sequence). The CDR3 loop is CASSSLTGELFF. Here the CDR3 DNA reads TGTGCCAGCAGTTCTCTCACCGGGGAGCTGTTTTTT.

This clone was counted between two and nine times. This chain links TRBV4-2 with TRBJ2-2, with TRBD1 matching over 7 bases. Germline assignment: CDR1 LGHNA and CDR2 YNFKEQ. V shed 0 bases and J 5 bases; nucleotides not matched to a gene: 9. The CDR3 runs 17 residues. The CDR3 sequence: CASSQDHGTAITGELFF. The CDR3 bases are TGTGCCAGCAGCCAAGATCATGGGACAGCCATAACCGGGGAGCTGTTTTTT.

This chain uses TRBV14 with TRBJ2-1; a possible D gene is TRBD1 (6 bases). Germline V lookup: CDR1 SGHDN, CDR2 FVKESK. The V and J ends lost 2 bases and 1 base respectively, with 9 bases between them. The CDR3 consists of 15 residues. CDR3 coding DNA: TGTGCCAGCAGCCAACGTGGACAGTCCTACAATGAGCAGTTCTTC. As protein: CASSQRGQSYNEQFF.

The CDR3 reads CASSVVLAGLNEQFF. CDR3 in DNA: TGTGCCAGCAGCGTAGTACTAGCGGGACTCAATGAGCAGTTCTTC. The chain carries TRBV9 and TRBJ2-1, with 10 bases identical to TRBD2. Losses at the gene ends were 0 bases for V and 6 bases for J; bases not matched to a gene: 3. The CDR3 is 15 amino acids. Per the germline V gene, CDR1 is SGDLS and CDR2 is YYNGEE.

The chain carries TRBV30 and TRBJ1-2, with no clear D. The CDR3 is made up of 14 amino acids. V lost 0 bases and J lost 0, with 8 bases in between. Per germline, CDR1 GTSNPN and CDR2 SVGIG (reference sequence). CDR3 DNA: TGTGCCTGGAGTGTACCGGGGACTAACTATGGCTACACCTTC. This encodes CAWSVPGTNYGYTF. The variable domain in full, with the rest retrieved from reference TRBV30 and TRBJ1-2, is SQTIHQWPATLVQPVGSPLSLECTVEGTSNPNLYWYRQAAGRGLQLLFYSVGIGQISSEVPQNLSASRPQDRQFILSSKKLLLSDSGFYLCAWSVPGTNYGYTFGSGTRLTVV.

The J gene is TRBJ1-3, the V gene TRBV9, with D possibly TRBD1 on 6 matching bases. The CDR3 runs to 16 residues. Trimming removed 0 bases at V and 2 bases at J, with 12 bases between. CDR1 is SGDLS, CDR2 YYNGEE, per germline. CDR3 bases: TGTGCCAGCAGCGTAGGGTCAGGGGCTGCTGGAAACACCATATATTTT. It specifies CASSVGSGAAGNTIYF.

The chain carries TRBV5-5 and TRBJ1-5; 8 bases are a match to TRBD1. The CDR3 covers 15 residues. The V gene's germline CDR1 is SGHKS and CDR2 YYEKEE (reference sequence). Trimming removed 4 bases from V and 3 bases from J; junction bases left unmatched: 6. Here the CDR3 reads CASSAGQGVNQPQHF. The CDR3 DNA is TGTGCCAGCAGCGCAGGACAGGGAGTCAATCAGCCCCAGCATTTT.

The rearrangement uses TRBV5-5 and TRBJ2-7; D may be TRBD2 (5 bases). Germline assignment: CDR1 SGHKS and CDR2 YYEKEE (reference sequence). Trimming took 4 bases from V and 1 from J, leaving 15 bases between them. The CDR3 extends over 15 amino acids. The CDR3: CASSVGQAVSYEQYF. The CDR3 nucleotides are TGTGCCAGCAGCGTGGGTCAAGCGGTATCCTACGAGCAGTACTTC.

Remarks on this clone: Relative to the germline gene, one junction end is altered; a read error may explain this. The chain couples TRBV5-5 to TRBJ2-7; D is possibly TRBD1 (7 bases). The CDR3 length is 16 residues. CDR1 SGHKS and CDR2 YYEKEE come from the germline V gene (reference sequence). The CDR3 nucleotides read TGTGCCAGCAGCTTCCCCGGGTATGGAGGGGGCTACGAGCGGTACTTC. Its protein is CASSFPGYGGGYERYF. The complete variable domain, with remaining parts taken from reference TRBV5-5 and TRBJ2-7, reads DAGVTQSPTHLIKTRGQQVTLRCSPISGHKSVSWYQQVLGQGPQFIFQYYEKEERGRGNFPDRFSARQFPNYSSELNVNALLLGDSALYLCASSFPGYGGGYERYFGPGTRLTVT.

This rearrangement joins TRBV4-1 to TRBJ2-2, with TRBD1 matching 8 bases. CDR1 and CDR2 (germline): MGHRA, YSYEKL. The CDR3 covers 18 residues. V lost 2 bases, J lost 2 bases, and 10 bases stayed unmatched. The CDR3 nucleotides read TGCGCCAGCAGCCAAAAGGGGCCGGGACAGGTTAACACCGGGGAGCTGTTTTTT. This gives the protein CASSQKGPGQVNTGELFF.

V usage is TRBV5-1 and J usage is TRBJ2-2, with TRBD2 as a possible D gene (6 bases). The V gene lost 3 bases and the J gene lost 3 bases, with 15 bases spanning the gap. Germline V gives CDR1 SGHRS, CDR2 YFSETQ. This CDR3 is built from 16 residues. This CDR3 is CASSSPGGLDTGELFF. The CDR3 coding sequence is TGCGCCAGCAGCTCTCCTGGGGGGTTGGACACCGGGGAGCTGTTTTTT.

This sequence joins TRBV6-5 and TRBJ2-1, with 12 bases matching TRBD2. V lost 2 bases, J lost 9 bases, and 5 bases stayed unmatched. Germline V lookup: CDR1 MNHEY, CDR2 SVGAGI. The CDR3 sequence is 15 residues long. The CDR3 reads CASSYASGRVGEQFF. The CDR3 DNA follows: TGTGCCAGCAGTTACGCTAGCGGGAGGGTAGGTGAGCAGTTCTTC.

The genes are TRBV28 and TRBJ1-5, with TRBD1 identical over 7 bases. The germline CDR1 and CDR2 sequences are MDHEN and SYDVKM. V lost 9 bases, J lost 4 bases, and 6 bases stayed unmatched. The CDR3 is 13 residues long. The CDR3 nucleotides are TGTGCCAGTGGGACAGCTCTTAATCAGCCCCAGCATTTT. Amino acids: CASGTALNQPQHF.

This chain uses TRBV9 with TRBJ2-2, with unresolved D. Germline V lookup: CDR1 SGDLS, CDR2 YYNGEE. The CDR3 totals 14 residues. Trimming shortened V by 3 bases and J by 3 bases, and 9 bases separated the two germline ends. The CDR3 spells CASSATGHTGELFF. CDR3 coding DNA: TGTGCCAGCAGCGCGACTGGTCACACCGGGGAGCTGTTTTTT.

This clone appeared a few times. The chain joins TRBV2 to TRBJ2-7; D is ambiguous. V dropped 6 bases and J dropped 0 bases, with 18 bases sitting between them. Germline CDR1 and CDR2: SNHLY and FYNNEI. CDR3 length: 16 amino acids. The CDR3 spells CASSVPLENPSYEQYF. CDR3 DNA sequence: TGTGCCAGCAGCGTGCCCCTAGAAAACCCCTCCTACGAGCAGTACTTC.

This chain links TRBV18 with TRBJ2-3; TRBD1 agrees at 7 bases. The CDR3 covers 14 residues. V shed 5 bases and J 2 bases; nucleotides not matched to a gene: 4. Germline CDR1 KGHSH, CDR2 LQKENI. CDR3 protein: CASSRDRLTDTQYF. CDR3 nucleotides: TGTGCCAGCTCAAGGGACAGACTCACAGATACGCAGTATTTT.

The chain has TRBV9 and TRBJ2-1, with D perhaps TRBD2 (6 bases). From germline, CDR1 is SGDLS and CDR2 YYNGEE. There are 14 residues in the CDR3. The V gene lost 4 bases and the J gene lost 8 bases, with 16 bases spanning the gap. The CDR3: CASSPEAREDEQFF. As DNA, the CDR3 is TGTGCCAGCAGCCCAGAGGCTAGGGAGGATGAGCAGTTCTTC.

This chain joins TRBV7-8 and TRBJ1-4, with a tentative D call TRBD1 (6 bases). CDR1 SGHVS and CDR2 FQNEAQ come from the germline V gene. The V and J ends lost 5 bases and 8 bases respectively, with 18 bases between them. The CDR3 length is 15 residues. CDR3 sequence: CASSRRGGLKEKLFF. CDR3 nucleotides: TGTGCCAGCAGCCGACGCGGGGGGCTGAAAGAAAAACTGTTTTTT.

The V call is TRBV5-5, the J call TRBJ2-5; D unresolved. The CDR3 is made up of 13 amino acids. V was shortened by 3 bases and J by 2 bases, with 8 bases between the two germline ends. Germline V gives CDR1 SGHKS, CDR2 YYEKEE (reference sequence). The CDR3 DNA reads as TGTGCCAGCAGCTACCCACATCAAGAGACCCAGTACTTC. It translates to CASSYPHQETQYF.

This clone was detected a few times. The chain couples TRBV6-5 to TRBJ2-1; 9 bases line up with TRBD2. Trimming took 7 bases from V and 6 from J; bases not matched to a gene: 10. Germline assignment: CDR1 MNHEY and CDR2 SVGAGI. The CDR3 is 15 amino acids. The CDR3 protein is CASTMVAGGGNEQFF. CDR3 nucleotides: TGTGCCAGCACCATGGTTGCGGGAGGGGGCAATGAGCAGTTCTTC.

The chain employs TRBV6-1 and TRBJ2-1; 10 bases align to TRBD1. CDR1 and CDR2 (germline): MNHNS, SASEGT. V shed 3 bases and J 6 bases; nucleotides not matched to a gene: 14. This CDR3 comprises 18 residues. The CDR3 spells CASSDHLPGQGGSNEQFF. CDR3 nucleotides: TGTGCCAGCAGTGATCACCTCCCCGGACAGGGGGGATCCAATGAGCAGTTCTTC.

This chain uses TRBV7-9 with TRBJ2-1, with TRBD1 identical over 7 bases. Per the germline V gene, CDR1 is SEHNR and CDR2 is FQNEAQ (reference sequence). J was trimmed by 7 bases and V by 5 bases; bases with no gene match: 11. The CDR3 runs 15 residues. CDR3 sequence reads: CASSPRGRRWNEQFF. CDR3 DNA sequence: TGTGCCAGCAGCCCCAGGGGGAGACGGTGGAATGAGCAGTTCTTC.

The chain employs TRBV28 and TRBJ2-7; 9 bases are shared with TRBD2. With 6 bases clipped from V and 5 bases from J, the junction kept 17 bases outside the gene matches. The CDR3 has 17 residues. Germline-derived CDR1 and CDR2 are MDHEN and SYDVKM. CDR3: CASSRPTSGGRSHEQYF. Here the CDR3 DNA reads TGTGCCAGCAGCCGGCCGACAAGCGGGGGGAGGTCCCACGAGCAGTACTTC.

The rearrangement links TRBV15 to TRBJ2-1; 12 bases align to TRBD2. From germline, CDR1 is LNHNV and CDR2 YYDKDF (reference sequence). Trimming cost V 0 bases and J 9 bases; bases outside gene matches: 6. The CDR3 has 16 amino acids. Here the CDR3 reads CATSRDLTSGSREQFF. The CDR3 DNA sequence: TGTGCCACCAGCAGAGATCTGACTAGCGGGAGTCGTGAGCAGTTCTTC.

The chain links TRBV7-9 to TRBJ1-2; 7 nucleotides match TRBD1. This CDR3 region has 17 residues. Unmatched junction bases numbered 15, after V lost 5 bases and J lost 3 bases. CDR1 is SEHNR and CDR2 is FQNEAQ in the germline V gene (reference sequence). The chain's CDR3 is CASSTSSRGPGDYGYTF. In nucleotides, the CDR3 is TGTGCCAGCAGCACAAGCTCTAGGGGGCCTGGGGACTATGGCTACACCTTC.

The J gene is TRBJ1-4, the V gene TRBV21-1. TRBV21-1 is marked as a pseudogene. The CDR3 runs 14 residues. The CDR3 loop reads CASSKDYLGGKLFF. The DNA of the CDR3 is TGTGCCAGCAGCAAAGATTACCTGGGGGGGAAACTGTTTTTT.

This chain links TRBV25-1 with TRBJ2-1, with 7 bases fitting TRBD2. This CDR3 region has 15 residues. The germline V gene encodes CDR1 MGHDK and CDR2 SYGVNS. V lost 3 bases, J lost 7 bases, and 9 bases stayed unmatched. CDR3 nucleotide sequence: TGTGCCAGCAGTGAGGTGGGAGGGCCGTGGAATGAGCAGTTCTTC. It yields the protein CASSEVGGPWNEQFF.

The chain combines TRBV4-3 with TRBJ1-4, with TRBD1 as a possible D gene (5 bases). Germline values: CDR1 LGHNA, CDR2 YSLEER. The CDR3 contains 15 residues. V was pared by 0 bases and J by 8 bases, with 13 bases between. The CDR3 nucleotides read TGCGCCAGCAGCCAAGAAGGACACGGGGGAGAAAAACTGTTTTTT. Residues: CASSQEGHGGEKLFF.

This chain uses TRBV18 with TRBJ2-5; 14 positions match TRBD2. With 3 bases clipped from V and 5 bases from J, the junction kept 5 bases outside the gene matches. The germline V gene has CDR1 KGHSH and CDR2 LQKENI. The CDR3 is 16 amino acids. CDR3 in amino acids: CASSPGLAGDGETQYF. The CDR3 DNA is TGTGCCAGCTCACCGGGACTAGCGGGAGACGGGGAGACCCAGTACTTC.

This clone was counted between two and nine times. V gene TRBV7-9 combines with J gene TRBJ2-7, with D possibly TRBD1 on 5 matching bases. The CDR3 sequence is 16 residues long. Trimming cost V 0 bases and J 1 base, with 13 bases left between them. Per the germline V gene, CDR1 is SEHNR and CDR2 is FQNEAQ (reference sequence). The DNA of the CDR3 is TGTGCCAGCAGCTTAGCTTTGACAGATCCTTCCTACGAGCAGTACTTC. Amino acid sequence: CASSLALTDPSYEQYF.